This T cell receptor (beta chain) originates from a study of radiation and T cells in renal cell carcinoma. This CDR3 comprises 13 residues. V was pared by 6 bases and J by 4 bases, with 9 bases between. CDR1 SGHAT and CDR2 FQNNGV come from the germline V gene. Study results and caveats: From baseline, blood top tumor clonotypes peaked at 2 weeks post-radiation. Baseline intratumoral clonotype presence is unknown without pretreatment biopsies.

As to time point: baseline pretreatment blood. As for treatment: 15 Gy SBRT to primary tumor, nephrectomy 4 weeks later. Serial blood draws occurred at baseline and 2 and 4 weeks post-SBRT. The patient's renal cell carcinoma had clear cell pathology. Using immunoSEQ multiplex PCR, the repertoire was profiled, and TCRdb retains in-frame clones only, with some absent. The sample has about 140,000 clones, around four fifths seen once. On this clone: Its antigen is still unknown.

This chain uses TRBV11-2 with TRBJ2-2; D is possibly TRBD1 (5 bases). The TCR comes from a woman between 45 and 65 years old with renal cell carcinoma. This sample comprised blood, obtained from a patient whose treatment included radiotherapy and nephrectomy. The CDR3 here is CASRPGSTGELFF. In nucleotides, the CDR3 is TGTGCCAGCAGACCAGGGTCCACCGGGGAGCTGTTTTTT.